Listed here is a single T cell receptor (beta chain). The specificity of this receptor is unknown. No per-base quality is available; no much larger clone lies one base away. Taken from the germline V gene (reference sequence), the CDR1 and CDR2 loops are LNHDA and SQIVND. V is reduced by 6 bases and J by 4 bases, leaving a spacing of 12 bases between them. The CDR3 holds 14 amino acids from the cysteine to the phenylalanine. Of all the DNA, just the CDR3 is kept, 42 bases in frame from base 1. This specimen comes from a study of CD4 T cells in relation to SARS-CoV-2 and coronaviruses (dated by TCRdb to 2020 to 2023). As for the study more broadly: In the ViraFEST assay, PBMCs were cultured with antigen for about 11 days, after which TCR beta CDR3s were sequenced to identify clonal expansions specific to the antigen. Among the 12 convalescent patients, 8 males and 4 females were included, and two of the subjects were Hispanic. A different TCR-beta assay, based on Illumina, was used to sequence expansion assays from other donors in the study. HLA restriction was mapped for shared crossreactive spike epitopes using patient-derived lymphoblastoid cell lines. Samples from three pre-COVID donors and the naive versus memory experiments were sequenced with the Adaptive Biotechnologies TCR-sequencing kit; other data were Illumina-based. The study assessed, at the TCR clonotype level, memory CD4+ T cell crossreactivity between SARS-CoV-2 and common cold coronavirus spike proteins. A median age of about 39 years, with a range of roughly 21 to 80 years, was recorded for the full convalescent cohort of around twelve patients.

The study at large found these results: Because no donor provided both pre-pandemic and post-infection samples, tracing the source of pre-existing responses was limited. In about 71% of donors, memory CD4+ clonotypes turned up that crossrecognized SARS-CoV-2 and at least one common cold coronavirus spike. Compared with monoreactive clones, crossreactive clones had significantly weaker SARS-CoV-2-driven expansion, a result consistent with antigenic imprinting. Crossreactivity analysis was centred on spike protein, so crossreactivity against other viral proteins was not assessed. Sequencing of naive versus memory cells indicated that the assay detects memory recall responses, not primary responses primed during culture. The study was limited by small numbers of patients and tested TCRs.

Naive and memory CD4+ T cells were separated from cryopreserved PBMCs by first enriching for CD4 and then performing EasySep naive CD4+ T cell enrichment. Sorted naive or memory CD4+ T cells (approximately 9.8 x 10^4) were cultured 1:1 with T cell-depleted PBMCs and CEF peptides for about ten days. In general, every peptide culture condition was set up in three replicate wells. Ficoll-Paque PLUS gradient centrifugation was used to isolate PBMCs from either whole blood or leukapheresis product. PBMCs were either used fresh in the expansion assay or cryopreserved at -140 degrees C. The QIAamp Micro DNA Kit was used to extract genomic DNA from the CD4+ T cells. CEF-cultured naive and memory CD4+ T cell DNA received survey-level immunoSEQ TCR-beta sequencing. In the source study's methods: During preprocessing, nonproductive sequences were removed, as were CDR3s that did not start with C, did not end with F or W, or were shorter than 7 amino acids. Antigen-specific clonotypes were called with the MANAFEST web app on the basis of expansion relative to the reference and to other culture wells. A clone counted as positive if significantly expanded in 2 of 3 replicate wells versus the reference culture at FDR below 0.05. A further requirement for positive clones was significant expansion compared with all other tandem wells, along with an odds ratio above 5. Cultured and uncultured naive and memory CD4+ repertoires were searched for previously identified spike- and CEF-reactive CDR3s. CDR3 homology was quantified as pairwise Levenshtein distance, calculated with the stringdist R package after three terminal residues were trimmed from each end. TCRdb mirrors the immuneACCESS table, restricted to in-frame sequences. Some clones are absent from its copies; in checked studies, under half trace to an unresolved V gene, and the reason for the others is unknown. Clone size and V and J calls were adopted from that table, with D and trimming inferred from the DNA. For this sample the table gives 35,000 or so clones, of which about 80% were detected only once. In total, the top ten clones hold less than 3% of the sample.

The sequenced sample consisted of memory CD4+ T cells from PBMCs, cultured in vitro. The sample's cell subset or site, from its label and the paper: memory (non-naive) CD4+ T cells. The V and J genes are TRBV19 and TRBJ2-2; matching of 5 bases hints at TRBD1 as the D gene. The source is an adult with COVID-19. The CDR3 in this case is CASSAGLGTGELFF. The sequence in DNA is TGTGCCAGTAGCGCAGGGTTGGGCACCGGGGAGCTGTTTTTT.